Shown below are 27 T cell receptor beta chains from a single sample sequenced in a study of shared T cell receptors in the human thymus. TCRdb's copy holds only in-frame clones and misses some; the assay was immunoSEQ multiplex PCR. The repertoire holds over 650,000 clones, with over 75% as singletons. The sample also formed part of further work on human thymus T cells.

The sequenced sample was thymocytes. The receptors come from a boy under two years old with a congenital heart defect.

This clone has more than one count but fewer than ten. The chain is built from TRBV19 and TRBJ1-2; 10 bases map to TRBD1. Germline CDR1 is LNHDA and CDR2 is SQIVND (reference sequence). The V and J ends lost 3 bases and 3 bases, in that order; junction bases with no gene match: 1. This CDR3 has 14 amino acids. CDR3 bases: TGTGCCAGTAGTATTGGGACAGGGGACTATGGCTACACCTTC. Amino acid sequence: CASSIGTGDYGYTF.

The chain couples TRBV5-1 to TRBJ1-6; unclear D gene. This CDR3 region has 14 residues. V shed 4 bases and J shed 0 bases, with 5 bases lying between them. Germline V gene data show CDR1 as SGHRS and CDR2 as YFSETQ. DNA of the CDR3: TGCGCCAGCAGCCGGGGCTCCTATAATTCACCCCTCCACTTT. Translation: CASSRGSYNSPLHF.

This chain links TRBV9 with TRBJ2-3, with 7 bases that match TRBD2. The CDR3 is 19 residues long. Germline trimming cut 4 bases from V and 0 bases from J; bases unmatched to any gene: 17. Germline V gene sequence: CDR1 SGDLS, CDR2 YYNGEE. DNA of the CDR3: TGTGCCAGCAGCCCCAAAGATAAGCGGGGTGACGCTAGCACAGATACGCAGTATTTT. It yields the protein CASSPKDKRGDASTDTQYF.

The rearrangement uses TRBV6-1 and TRBJ2-7; 7 positions agree with TRBD2. J lost 7 bases, V lost 7 bases, and 16 bases had no gene match. This CDR3 region has 15 residues. Germline V gene lookup returns CDR1 MNHNS and CDR2 SASEGT. The CDR3 loop reads CASKNRAGKGWEQYF. The CDR3 nucleotides are TGTGCCAGCAAAAACCGAGCGGGAAAGGGTTGGGAGCAGTACTTC.

The J gene is TRBJ1-2, the V gene TRBV29-1, with 10 bases identical to TRBD1. Trimming took 0 bases from V and 6 from J; bases not matched to a gene: 4. This CDR3 is built from 14 residues. From germline, CDR1 is SQVTM and CDR2 ANQGSEA. The CDR3 reads CSVEDRTGGNGYTF. DNA for the CDR3: TGCAGCGTTGAAGATCGGACAGGGGGGAATGGCTACACCTTC.

The chain uses TRBV6-5 and TRBJ2-7; D might be TRBD2 (7 bases). CDR3 length: 15 amino acids. Germline loops: CDR1 MNHEY, CDR2 SVGAGI. V lost 2 bases and J 4 bases, leaving 15 bases between the germline ends. The CDR3 bases are TGTGCCAGCAGTTACCTTGGCGGGGGCCGGTACGAGCAGTACTTC. Its protein product is CASSYLGGGRYEQYF.

V is TRBV10-1 and J is TRBJ2-7; TRBD1 matches at 9 bases. Germline values: CDR1 WNHNN, CDR2 SYGVQD (reference sequence). V lost 5 bases, J lost 6 bases, and 2 bases stayed unmatched. The CDR3 is 12 amino acids. The CDR3 DNA reads TGCGCCAGCAGTCGGGACAGGGCCGAGCAGTACTTC. It encodes CASSRDRAEQYF.

The chain joins TRBV28 to TRBJ2-7; D gene ambiguous. Trimming cost V 4 bases and J 12 bases, with 19 bases left between them. CDR3 length: 13 amino acids. Looked up from germline, CDR1 is MDHEN and CDR2 is SYDVKM. CDR3 nucleotides: TGTGCCAGCAGTTCACATCCCCTAGGCTACTTGTACTTC. Its protein product is CASSSHPLGYLYF.

This rearrangement joins TRBV4-3 to TRBJ2-3; D ambiguous. The CDR3 consists of 14 residues. The germline V and J ends were trimmed by 4 bases and 3 bases, with 11 bases remaining between them. Germline V gene data show CDR1 as LGHNA and CDR2 as YSLEER. CDR3 residues: CASSPNITTDTQYF. The CDR3 nucleotides read TGCGCCAGCAGCCCTAATATTACGACAGATACGCAGTATTTT.

The chain joins TRBV7-2 to TRBJ1-3; a possible D gene is TRBD1 (6 bases). Germline CDR1 and CDR2: SGHTA and FQGNSA. CDR3 length equals 17 residues. Trimming removed 4 bases at V and 4 bases at J, with 20 bases between. Here the CDR3 reads CASSYLGGRGKGNTIYF. CDR3 in DNA: TGTGCCAGCAGCTACCTGGGGGGGCGAGGTAAAGGAAACACCATATATTTT.

The CDR3 DNA follows: TGTGCCAGCACCAAACTCTATAGCAATCAGCCCCAGCATTTT. Translation gives CASTKLYSNQPQHF. J is TRBJ1-5 and V is TRBV2, with no clear D. Germline CDR1 reads SNHLY; CDR2 reads FYNNEI. The CDR3 length is 14 residues. Trimming left V 7 bases short and J 0 bases short, with 10 bases between.

This rearrangement joins TRBV18 to TRBJ1-4; possible D gene TRBD1, 6 bases. The CDR3 runs 17 residues. V was shortened by 0 bases and J by 5 bases, with 16 bases between the two germline ends. The V gene's germline CDR1 is KGHSH and CDR2 LQKENI. CDR3 protein: CASSPPGDTSYNEKLFF. In DNA, the CDR3 is TGTGCCAGCTCACCACCGGGGGACACATCCTACAATGAAAAACTGTTTTTT.

CDR3 DNA: TGCGCCAGCAGCTTAGTGAAGAGCTCCTACGAGCAGTACTTC. Translating it yields CASSLVKSSYEQYF. The V and J genes are TRBV5-1 and TRBJ2-5; D is unresolved. The J call may be wrong; the DNA end is better matched by TRBJ2-7. Germline-derived CDR1 and CDR2 are SGHRS and YFSETQ. The CDR3 extends over 14 amino acids.

The rearrangement joins TRBV27 to TRBJ2-7, with 9 bases fitting TRBD2. The germline CDR1 and CDR2 sequences are MNHEY and SMNVEV (reference sequence). The CDR3 is made up of 14 amino acids. With 3 bases clipped from V and 5 bases from J, the junction kept 5 bases outside the gene matches. The CDR3 loop reads CASSFSGRLHEQYF. CDR3 DNA: TGTGCCAGCAGTTTTAGCGGGAGACTCCACGAGCAGTACTTC.

This clone has a single count. The chain employs TRBV11-2 and TRBJ1-2, with a weak D call TRBD1 (6 bases). Per the germline V gene, CDR1 is SGHAT and CDR2 is FQNNGV. Trimming took off 3 bases at V and 4 bases at J, with 9 bases between the two ends. This CDR3 contains 13 residues. CDR3 coding DNA: TGTGCCAGCAGCTTGAGGGACACCTATGGCTACACCTTC. It specifies CASSLRDTYGYTF. Full variable domain (outside the CDR3, taken from reference TRBV11-2 and TRBJ1-2): EAGVAQSPRYKIIEKRQSVAFWCNPISGHATLYWYQQILGQGPKLLIQFQNNGVVDDSQLPKDRFSAERLKGVDSTLKIQPAKLEDSAVYLCASSLRDTYGYTFGSGTRLTVV.

Concerning this clone: The same CDR3 can be traced to other DNA sequences in this sample. The chain employs TRBV27 and TRBJ2-7; TRBD2 aligns across 8 bases. The CDR3 totals 15 residues. Germline V lookup: CDR1 MNHEY, CDR2 SMNVEV (reference sequence). V gave up 5 bases and J gave up 2 bases; unmatched junction bases: 8. The CDR3 is CASSLRTSGTYEQYF. For the CDR3, the DNA is TGTGCCAGCAGTCTACGTACTAGCGGAACCTACGAGCAGTACTTC.

This chain joins TRBV2 and TRBJ1-3, with a weak D call TRBD1 (5 bases). V was clipped by 4 bases and J by 0 bases, with 13 bases between them. CDR1 is SNHLY, CDR2 FYNNEI, per germline. The CDR3 is 16 amino acids. CDR3 sequence (DNA): TGTGCCAGCAGTGTGGGGCAGGGATCCTCTGGAAACACCATATATTTT. It specifies CASSVGQGSSGNTIYF.

V gene TRBV2 combines with J gene TRBJ2-5; tentatively, D is TRBD2 (5 bases). The CDR3 extends over 11 amino acids. Germline values: CDR1 SNHLY, CDR2 FYNNEI. V was trimmed by 5 bases and J by 11 bases, leaving 12 bases between them. CDR3 in amino acids: CASSPRGEQYF. The CDR3 coding sequence is TGTGCCAGCAGTCCCCGGGGAGAGCAGTACTTC.

V gene TRBV28 combines with J gene TRBJ2-5, with D possibly being TRBD1 (6 bases). Germline CDR1 reads MDHEN; CDR2 reads SYDVKM. V shed 1 base and J shed 1 base, with 16 bases lying between them. The CDR3 runs to 17 residues. CDR3 coding DNA: TGTGCCAGCAGTTTATCGGGACAAGGACAGACCCAAGAGACCCAGTACTTC. Translating it yields CASSLSGQGQTQETQYF.

The rearrangement uses TRBV4-1 and TRBJ1-1, with 9 positions matching TRBD1. The junction had 3 bases not matched to a gene; V was cut back by 0 bases and J by 1 base. The germline V gene has CDR1 MGHRA and CDR2 YSYEKL. The CDR3 has 16 amino acids. The CDR3 here is CASSQEGQGANTEAFF. Written as DNA, the CDR3 is TGCGCCAGCAGCCAAGAGGGACAGGGAGCGAACACTGAAGCTTTCTTT.

The chain has TRBV6-5 and TRBJ2-7, with D tentatively TRBD1 (5 bases). With 6 bases removed from V and 0 bases from J, the gap between germline ends came to 9 bases. Germline V CDR1 and CDR2: MNHEY, SVGAGI. The CDR3 has 13 amino acids. The CDR3 coding sequence is TGTGCCAGCAGCTGGACACCCTCCTACGAGCAGTACTTC. It specifies CASSWTPSYEQYF.

The chain uses TRBV5-1 and TRBJ2-2; 10 positions agree with TRBD2. This CDR3 is built from 16 residues. CDR1 is SGHRS and CDR2 is YFSETQ in the germline V gene. V shed 3 bases, J shed 0 bases, and the junction held 2 bases outside the gene matches. The DNA of the CDR3 is TGCGCCAGCAGCTGCGGGACTAGCGCGAACACCGGGGAGCTGTTTTTT. It specifies CASSCGTSANTGELFF.

The V and J genes are TRBV27 and TRBJ2-3; 8 nucleotides match TRBD1. The CDR3 loop spans 14 amino acids. The V and J ends lost 5 bases and 5 bases, in that order; junction bases with no gene match: 6. Germline assignment: CDR1 MNHEY and CDR2 SMNVEV (reference sequence). In DNA, the CDR3 is TGTGCCAGCAGTCCGACAGGGGCCCTAGATACGCAGTATTTT. It is translated as CASSPTGALDTQYF.

As for this clone: The same CDR3 can be traced to other DNA sequences in this sample. V is TRBV18 and J is TRBJ1-1, with TRBD1 as a possible D gene (5 bases). Trimming cost V 6 bases and J 2 bases, with 16 bases left between them. There are 15 residues in the CDR3. Per the germline V gene, CDR1 is KGHSH and CDR2 is LQKENI. The DNA for the CDR3 is TGTGCCAGCTCTCCCCGCCAGGGTAGAAACACTGAAGCTTTCTTT. Translated, it gives CASSPRQGRNTEAFF.

The chain has TRBV7-9 and TRBJ2-1, with 8 bases aligning to TRBD1. The junction had 2 bases not matched to a gene; V was cut back by 1 base and J by 6 bases. This CDR3 spans 14 amino acids. Per germline, CDR1 SEHNR and CDR2 FQNEAQ (reference sequence). The CDR3 DNA sequence: TGTGCCAGCAGCTTAGTTACAGGGGGCAATGAGCAGTTCTTC. It yields the protein CASSLVTGGNEQFF.

This sequence joins TRBV6-1 and TRBJ1-1, with D possibly TRBD1 on 5 matching bases. The CDR3 sequence is 15 residues long. The germline V gene has CDR1 MNHNS and CDR2 SASEGT. V lost 1 base, J lost 3 bases, and 12 bases lay in between. The CDR3 DNA reads as TGTGCCAGCAGTGAAGGGGTGCCGGGGGACACTGAAGCTTTCTTT. Its protein product is CASSEGVPGDTEAFF.

The chain recombines TRBV9 with TRBJ2-3, with 7 bases identical to TRBD2. This CDR3 has 16 amino acids. Trimming cost V 0 bases and J 1 base; bases outside gene matches: 5. From germline, CDR1 is SGDLS and CDR2 YYNGEE. The CDR3 sequence: CASSVAYAGGTDTQYF. The CDR3 DNA is TGTGCCAGCAGCGTAGCTTATGCGGGGGGCACAGATACGCAGTATTTT.